Shown below are 19 T cell receptor beta chains from a single sample sequenced in a study of shared clonotypes between healthy human individuals. Only in-frame clones appear in the TCRdb table, and some are missing; sequencing was by immunoSEQ multiplex PCR. In the table there are about 770,000 clones, approximately 77% of which are singletons. Sample: memory CD4+ T cells sorted from blood. As for subset: CD45RA-negative fraction. The source is a woman in her twenties or thirties in good health.

This chain links TRBV18 with TRBJ1-2; 8 positions match TRBD1. Trimming removed 4 bases from V and 8 bases from J; junction bases left unmatched: 3. The germline V gene encodes CDR1 KGHSH and CDR2 LQKENI. This CDR3 has 12 residues. CDR3 residues: CASSQGQGGYTF. The CDR3 nucleotides read TGTGCCAGCTCACAAGGACAGGGAGGCTACACCTTC.

This clone came up a few times. This chain links TRBV29-1 with TRBJ2-5; possibly TRBD2 for D (5 bases). V lost 1 base and J lost 1, with 7 bases in between. The CDR3 contains 13 residues. Germline values: CDR1 SQVTM, CDR2 ANQGSEA. CDR3 loop: CSVEAGSQETQYF. CDR3 DNA: TGCAGCGTTGAAGCGGGGTCCCAAGAGACCCAGTACTTC.

This sequence joins TRBV28 and TRBJ2-7; 12 bases are shared with TRBD1. The CDR3 runs 14 residues. Germline CDR1 and CDR2: MDHEN and SYDVKM. Trimming took 10 bases from V and 4 from J; bases not matched to a gene: 8. The CDR3 region has the DNA TGTGCCACCCTAGGGGACAGGGGGCTGTACGAGCAGTACTTC. Translating it yields CATLGDRGLYEQYF.

J is TRBJ1-4 and V is TRBV7-2, with 8 bases identical to TRBD1. V lost 1 base to trimming and J lost 8 bases; unmatched junction nucleotides: 6. This CDR3 is built from 15 residues. The V gene's germline CDR1 is SGHTA and CDR2 FQGNSA. CDR3 in DNA: TGTGCCAGCAGCTTAGGACAGGGGTTTCAGGAAAAACTGTTTTTT. Its translation: CASSLGQGFQEKLFF.

This clone was recorded a few times. This chain connects TRBV6-5 to TRBJ2-1; TRBD2 agrees at 7 bases. CDR3 length: 14 amino acids. The V gene's germline CDR1 is MNHEY and CDR2 SVGAGI. Unmatched junction bases numbered 9, after V lost 7 bases and J lost 6 bases. CDR3 amino acids: CASTSQRDTNEQFF. The CDR3 region has the DNA TGTGCCAGCACGTCCCAGCGGGATACCAATGAGCAGTTCTTC.

V and J are TRBV6-5 and TRBJ1-3; D is unresolved. The V end lost 2 bases, the J end lost 2 bases, and 7 bases lay between the germline ends. Germline CDR1 is MNHEY and CDR2 is SVGAGI. This CDR3 has 14 amino acids. The CDR3 nucleotides read TGTGCCAGCAGTTACAGCGGGGCTGGAAACACCATATATTTT. Translated: CASSYSGAGNTIYF.

The chain uses TRBV25-1 and TRBJ2-1; maybe TRBD1 (6 bases). Germline CDR1 MGHDK, CDR2 SYGVNS. V gave up 8 bases and J gave up 6 bases, with 17 bases separating them. This CDR3 contains 14 residues. Written as DNA, the CDR3 is TGTGCCAGCGGACCGGCGGACAGTGGCAATGAGCAGTTCTTC. This gives the protein CASGPADSGNEQFF. The whole variable domain, remainder taken from reference TRBV25-1 and TRBJ2-1, is EADIYQTPRYLVIGTGKKITLECSQTMGHDKMYWYQQDPGMELHLIHYSYGVNSTEKGDLSSESTVSRIRTEHFPLTLESARPSHTSQYLCASGPADSGNEQFFGPGTRLTVL.

The chain employs TRBV7-9 and TRBJ1-3; D is uncertain. Germline CDR1 SEHNR, CDR2 FQNEAQ (reference sequence). V was clipped by 3 bases and J by 4 bases, with 13 bases between them. The CDR3 consists of 15 residues. The CDR3, as DNA: TGTGCCAGCAGCTTCGGGCAGGCTGGGGGAAACACCATATATTTT. Its translation is CASSFGQAGGNTIYF.

The chain employs TRBV28 and TRBJ1-5; D gene uncertain. The germline V and J ends were trimmed by 7 bases and 3 bases, with 4 bases remaining between them. This CDR3 has 11 residues. Germline V CDR1 and CDR2: MDHEN, SYDVKM. CDR3 loop: CASMTNQPQHF. Here the CDR3 DNA reads TGTGCCAGCATGACCAATCAGCCCCAGCATTTT.

V and J are TRBV2 and TRBJ1-3; tentative D call: TRBD1 (5 bases). The CDR3 has 14 residues. Germline lookup yields CDR1 SNHLY and CDR2 FYNNEI. V was clipped by 6 bases and J by 0 bases, with 9 bases between them. The DNA of the CDR3 is TGTGCCAGCAGGCTGACAGCCTCTGGAAACACCATATATTTT. It specifies CASRLTASGNTIYF.

The genes are TRBV18 and TRBJ1-1; D gene unclear. The CDR3 has 14 amino acids. CDR1 KGHSH and CDR2 LQKENI come from the germline V gene. Trimming stripped 6 bases from V and 1 base from J, with 12 bases between. CDR3 sequence reads: CASSPGGPNTEAFF. As DNA, the CDR3 is TGTGCCAGCTCCCCGGGAGGGCCGAACACTGAAGCTTTCTTT.

As DNA, the CDR3 is TGTGCCAGCAGTTTACGGCAGCTTAAGAAGCCCCAGCATTTT. Its translation: CASSLRQLKKPQHF. This chain joins TRBV28 and TRBJ1-5, with D hard to call. Trimming cost V 2 bases and J 8 bases, with 13 bases left between them. Germline lookup yields CDR1 MDHEN and CDR2 SYDVKM. This CDR3 is 14 amino acids long. The variable domain in full, with the rest retrieved from reference TRBV28 and TRBJ1-5, is DVKVTQSSRYLVKRTGEKVFLECVQDMDHENMFWYRQDPGLGLRLIYFSYDVKMKEKGDIPEGYSVSREKKERFSLILESASTNQTSMYLCASSLRQLKKPQHFGDGTRLSIL.

V is TRBV10-3 and J is TRBJ2-3, with 12 bases matching TRBD2. The V segment lost 4 bases and the J segment 4 bases; nucleotides outside the gene matches: 0. Germline CDR1 reads ENHRY; CDR2 reads SYGVKD. CDR3 length equals 14 residues. The CDR3 DNA sequence: TGTGCCATCAGTGGACTAGCGGGAGCAGATACGCAGTATTTT. Residues: CAISGLAGADTQYF.

The genes are TRBV6-6 and TRBJ1-4; no clear D. The germline V gene encodes CDR1 MNHNY and CDR2 SVGAGI (reference sequence). The CDR3 extends over 14 amino acids. Trimming took 8 bases from V and 0 from J, leaving 10 bases between them. CDR3 in amino acids: CASRTSATNEKLFF. The CDR3 nucleotides are TGTGCCAGCCGGACTTCTGCAACTAATGAAAAACTGTTTTTT.

This chain joins TRBV27 and TRBJ2-7; unclear D gene. This CDR3 spans 13 amino acids. Germline assignment: CDR1 MNHEY and CDR2 SMNVEV (reference sequence). V was shortened by 6 bases and J by 3 bases, with 12 bases between the two germline ends. CDR3 coding DNA: TGTGCCAGCAGATATAAAGCTGACTACGAGCAGTACTTC. Translating it yields CASRYKADYEQYF.

V is TRBV11-2 and J is TRBJ1-5; D is ambiguous. The CDR3 spans 15 residues. The V and J ends lost 1 base and 1 base respectively, with 8 bases between them. Germline V gene sequence: CDR1 SGHAT, CDR2 FQNNGV. This CDR3 is CASSLVVGSNQPQHF. The CDR3 DNA reads TGTGCCAGCAGCTTAGTTGTGGGCAGCAATCAGCCCCAGCATTTT.

For the CDR3, the DNA is TGTGCCAGCAGTTCCTGGACCTCTGGGGCCAACGTCCTGACTTTC. Protein sequence: CASSSWTSGANVLTF. The V gene is TRBV27, the J gene TRBJ2-6; D is uncertain. CDR3 length equals 15 residues. Germline lookup yields CDR1 MNHEY and CDR2 SMNVEV (reference sequence). Trimming shortened V by 4 bases and J by 0 bases, and 7 bases separated the two germline ends.

The chain couples TRBV12-5 to TRBJ1-1; D remains ambiguous. CDR3 size: 16 residues. In germline, CDR1 is LGHNT, CDR2 FRNRAP. With 0 bases removed from V and 5 bases from J, the gap between germline ends came to 16 bases. The DNA for the CDR3 is TGTGCTAGTGGTTTGGTACTTGCCGCGGGAATGACTGAAGCTTTCTTT. Translation gives CASGLVLAAGMTEAFF. The full variable domain, completed using reference TRBV12-5 and TRBJ1-1, is DARVTQTPRHKVTEMGQEVTMRCQPILGHNTVFWYRQTMMQGLELLAYFRNRAPLDDSGMPKDRFSAEMPDATLATLKIQPSEPRDSAVYFCASGLVLAAGMTEAFFGQGTRLTVV.

The V gene is TRBV18, the J gene TRBJ2-3, with no clear D. Germline V gives CDR1 KGHSH, CDR2 LQKENI. The CDR3 totals 15 residues. V was pared by 3 bases and J by 4 bases, with 14 bases between. CDR3 in amino acids: CASSPYPESADTQYF. The CDR3 bases are TGTGCCAGCTCACCCTACCCGGAGTCGGCAGATACGCAGTATTTT.